The present T cell receptor beta chain was sequenced within a study of cytomegalovirus exposure and HLA in healthy donors. There are 18 residues in the CDR3. CDR1 and CDR2 (germline): SNHLY, FYNNEI. With V trimmed by 6 bases and J by 4 bases, 19 bases remained unmatched. Study-level points and caveats: Overall, roughly 170 TCR beta chains were annotated as cytomegalovirus-associated.

For this clone: The antigen is undetermined.

TCRdb's copy holds only in-frame clones and misses some; the assay was immunoSEQ multiplex PCR. The table shows about 74,000 clones, with about 94% occurring only once. The chain employs TRBV2 and TRBJ2-3; 7 bases agree with TRBD1. This sequence was found in a man younger than 35 in good health and CMV-seropositive. Sequencing was done on a sample of PBMCs. The CDR3 nucleotides read TGTGCCAGCAGCCCCAAACTCTACAGGGGCCAAGGGGCAGATACGCAGTATTTT. Residues: CASSPKLYRGQGADTQYF.